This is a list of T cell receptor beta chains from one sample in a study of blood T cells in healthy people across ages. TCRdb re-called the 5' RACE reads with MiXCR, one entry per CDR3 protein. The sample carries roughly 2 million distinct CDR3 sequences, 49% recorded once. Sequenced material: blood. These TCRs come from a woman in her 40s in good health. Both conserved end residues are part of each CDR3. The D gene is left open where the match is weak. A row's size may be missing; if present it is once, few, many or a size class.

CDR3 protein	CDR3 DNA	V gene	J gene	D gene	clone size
CASSQGPEGGGGYTF	TGCGCCAGCAGCCAAGGCCCTGAAGGGGGCGGAGGCTACACCTTC	TRBV4-1	TRBJ1-2	TRBD1	few
CARSFIGTGRLYEQYF	TGTGCCCGCAGTTTTATCGGGACAGGGAGACTGTACGAGCAGTACTTC	TRBV28	TRBJ2-7	TRBD1	NA
CASSQQASNSPLHF	TGTGCCAGCAGCCAACAGGCGTCTAATTCACCCCTCCACTTT	TRBV7-2	TRBJ1-6	NA	few
CSGRQGDTEAFF	TGCAGCGGACGACAGGGGGACACTGAAGCTTTCTTT	TRBV29-1	TRBJ1-1	TRBD1	NA
CASSLDGMSAGYTF	TGTGCCAGCAGTTTAGACGGAATGTCGGCTGGCTACACCTTC	TRBV12-3/TRBV12-4	TRBJ1-2	NA	NA
CSAGGGPFFTDTQYF	TGCAGTGCTGGGGGGGGGCCCTTCTTCACAGATACGCAGTATTTT	TRBV20-1	TRBJ2-3	NA	NA
CASSVRRNCRAFF	TGTGCCAGCAGCGTTCGACGGAATTGTCGGGCTTTCTTT	TRBV9	TRBJ1-1	NA	NA
CASSLAGVPTQYF	TGTGCCAGCAGCTTGGCCGGGGTACCGACCCAGTACTTC	TRBV5-6	TRBJ2-5	NA	NA
CASSLSDGDRSYEQYF	TGTGCCAGCAGTTTATCCGACGGGGACCGCTCCTACGAGCAGTACTTC	TRBV27	TRBJ2-7	NA	few
CSVERGTAQTYEQYF	TGCAGCGTTGAAAGGGGGACAGCTCAAACCTACGAGCAGTACTTC	TRBV29-1	TRBJ2-7	TRBD1	few
CASSDGGPTVLFF	TGTGCCAGCAGTGACGGGGGACCTACGGTTTTGTTCTTC	TRBV2	TRBJ2-1	NA	NA
CASSLIGQGGSEQYF	TGCGCCAGCAGCTTGATAGGACAGGGTGGTTCCGAGCAGTACTTC	TRBV5-1	TRBJ2-7	TRBD1	NA
CASSGTVGRETQYF	TGTGCCAGCAGTGGTACCGTGGGCCGAGAGACCCAGTACTTC	TRBV25-1	TRBJ2-5	NA	few